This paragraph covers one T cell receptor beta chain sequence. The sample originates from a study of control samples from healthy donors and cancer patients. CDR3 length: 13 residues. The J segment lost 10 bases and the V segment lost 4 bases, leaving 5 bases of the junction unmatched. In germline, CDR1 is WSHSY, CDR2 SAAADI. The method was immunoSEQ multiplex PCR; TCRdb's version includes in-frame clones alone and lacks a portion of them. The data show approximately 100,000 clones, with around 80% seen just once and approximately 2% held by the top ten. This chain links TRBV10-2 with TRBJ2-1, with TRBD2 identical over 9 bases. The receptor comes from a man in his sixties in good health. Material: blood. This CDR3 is CASSGLAVREQFF. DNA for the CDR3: TGCGCCAGCAGTGGACTAGCGGTGAGAGAGCAGTTCTTC.